This TCR beta chain was found in a study of T cells expressing NK-cell markers. In generating TCR beta cDNA, 5'RACE template switching with UMIs was used. TCRdb reprocessed the 5' RACE reads, with one entry per CDR3 protein and no DNA. This sample's table has around 180,000 distinct CDR3 sequences. Findings and caveats of the study: Roughly six of the donors carried dominant NKG2C+ clonotypes that took up about 1.0-7.0% of their CD8+ T cells. Nothing established the HCMV specificity of expanded NKG2C+ T cell clones.

About this clonotype: As yet, its antigen is unknown.

The CDR3 is 16 residues long. This receptor was obtained from a man aged 18 to 70 in good health. The genes are TRBV12-3 or TRBV12-4 and TRBJ1-2. Sequenced: blood T cells: a sorted CD56 or NKG2C T cell subset, CD4+ or CD8+ T cells, or bulk PBMC T cells (not recorded which). The CDR3 protein is CASSPAYILDRYGYTF.